These 21 T cell receptor beta chains were sequenced from one sample in a study of T-cell memory formation after mild COVID-19. TCRdb analysed the 5' RACE reads with MiXCR anew, one entry per CDR3 protein. The sample gives about 210,000 distinct CDR3 sequences, about 10% of which show up once; approximately 3% is in the top ten. Sequenced material: PBMCs or a T cell subset sorted from them (not recorded which). The source of these receptors is a man aged 18-30 years who had mild COVID-19 (a few samples of this study predate the infection). Cell type and time point are not known.

This clonotype was observed a handful of times. The chain joins TRBV5-1 to TRBJ2-6; either TRBD1 or TRBD2 may supply D (5 bases each). The germline V and J ends were trimmed by 3 bases and 0 bases, with 10 bases remaining between them. The CDR3 is 16 amino acids. Germline CDR1 and CDR2: SGHRS and YFSETQ. CDR3 bases: TGCGCCAGCAGCTGGGACGGTCTCTCTGGGGCCAACGTCCTGACTTTC. Protein product: CASSWDGLSGANVLTF.

This chain uses TRBV30 with TRBJ1-2; the D is unclear. In germline, CDR1 is GTSNPN, CDR2 SVGIG (reference sequence). V was trimmed by 0 bases and J by 5 bases, leaving 7 bases between them. The length of the CDR3 is 12 residues. CDR3 amino acids: CAWSVGVYGYTF. The CDR3 region has the DNA TGTGCCTGGAGTGTTGGGGTATATGGCTACACCTTC.

The table lists this clonotype with many counts. V is TRBV6-6 and J is TRBJ1-1, with D maybe TRBD1 (5 bases). Germline assignment: CDR1 MNHNY and CDR2 SVGAGI (reference sequence). This CDR3 contains 13 residues. Trimming left V 2 bases short and J 10 bases short, with 14 bases between. The DNA for the CDR3 is TGTGCCAGCAGTTACCCGACCGGGAGGGGAGCTTTCTTT. This gives the protein CASSYPTGRGAFF.

The chain uses TRBV6-2 or TRBV6-3 and TRBJ2-7; TRBD2 matches at 9 bases. J was trimmed by 5 bases and V by 0 bases; bases with no gene match: 5. Per germline, CDR1 MNHEY and CDR2 SVGEGT. The CDR3 is 15 residues long. The CDR3 loop is CASSYSWTSVNEQYF. CDR3 DNA sequence: TGTGCCAGCAGTTACTCGTGGACTAGCGTCAACGAGCAGTACTTC.

This clonotype was detected only a few times. The chain recombines TRBV5-4 with TRBJ2-4; 11 positions match TRBD2. The CDR3 has 16 residues. The germline V gene encodes CDR1 SGHNT and CDR2 YYREEE (reference sequence). Germline trimming cut 5 bases from V and 0 bases from J; bases unmatched to any gene: 4. The CDR3: CASSGLAGGAKNIQYF. CDR3 DNA sequence: TGTGCCAGCAGTGGACTAGCGGGTGGAGCCAAAAACATTCAGTACTTC.

V is TRBV5-5 and J is TRBJ2-2; the match to TRBD1 covers 7 bases. Germline V CDR1 and CDR2: SGHKS, YYEKEE (reference sequence). Unmatched junction bases numbered 7, after V lost 2 bases and J lost 3 bases. The CDR3 is 16 amino acids. In DNA form, the CDR3 reads TGTGCCAGCAGCTTAACGACAGGGTTCCACACCGGGGAGCTGTTTTTT. Encoded protein: CASSLTTGFHTGELFF.

This clonotype came up a few times. The chain couples TRBV29-1 to TRBJ2-7, with D unclear. The germline V gene has CDR1 SQVTM and CDR2 ANQGSEA. The CDR3 is made up of 12 amino acids. The V gene lost 3 bases and the J gene lost 3 bases, with 9 bases spanning the gap. The CDR3 sequence: CSVEGFGYEQYF. The CDR3 DNA is TGCAGCGTTGAGGGATTTGGCTACGAGCAGTACTTC.

This chain uses TRBV5-4 with TRBJ2-2, with 10 nucleotides matching TRBD1. V was pared by 4 bases and J by 6 bases, with 6 bases of the junction left unmatched. In germline, CDR1 is SGHNT, CDR2 YYREEE (reference sequence). CDR3 length equals 15 residues. This CDR3 reads CASSTRDRGAGELFF. The CDR3 DNA follows: TGTGCCAGCAGCACCCGGGACAGGGGCGCCGGGGAGCTGTTTTTT.

The chain links TRBV5-1 to TRBJ1-1; D remains ambiguous. Looked up from germline, CDR1 is SGHRS and CDR2 is YFSETQ. V was clipped by 0 bases and J by 1 base, with 4 bases between them. The CDR3 spans 13 residues. The CDR3 spells CASSLVKNTEAFF. In DNA form, the CDR3 reads TGCGCCAGCAGCTTGGTTAAGAACACTGAAGCTTTCTTT.

This sequence joins TRBV5-1 and TRBJ2-5, with a tentative D call TRBD2 (6 bases). CDR1 SGHRS and CDR2 YFSETQ come from the germline V gene. The CDR3 runs to 13 residues. Trimming stripped 8 bases from V and 4 bases from J, with 15 bases between. The CDR3 sequence is CASRGDWGETQYF. The CDR3 DNA reads TGCGCCAGTCGCGGGGATTGGGGAGAGACCCAGTACTTC.

The chain carries TRBV5-1 and TRBJ2-5; a possible D gene is TRBD1 (7 bases). Germline V CDR1 and CDR2: SGHRS, YFSETQ. The length of the CDR3 is 14 residues. V lost 4 bases to trimming and J lost 1 base, with 11 bases between them. CDR3 nucleotide sequence: TGCGCCAGCAGCCGCGGGACAGTCCAAGAGACCCAGTACTTC. It translates to CASSRGTVQETQYF.

In this sample, this clonotype turned up many times. The chain recombines TRBV7-2 with TRBJ2-3; the D gene is possibly TRBD1 (6 bases). Germline V gene lookup returns CDR1 SGHTA and CDR2 FQGNSA. The CDR3 contains 15 residues. Between the trimmed V and J ends, which lost 2 bases and 4 bases, there was a span of 13 bases. The CDR3 sequence is CASSLRGRGADTQYF. CDR3 sequence (DNA): TGTGCCAGCAGCTTACGGGGCAGGGGTGCAGATACGCAGTATTTT.

The chain couples TRBV7-2 to TRBJ1-6, with 7 bases aligning to TRBD1. CDR3 size: 14 residues. The germline CDR1 and CDR2 sequences are SGHTA and FQGNSA. The V segment lost 8 bases and the J segment 9 bases; nucleotides outside the gene matches: 10. CDR3 bases: TGTGCCAGCGGCCCTCAGGGGGGGAGTTCACCCCTCCACTTT. Translated: CASGPQGGSSPLHF.

This clonotype came up a few times. The chain carries TRBV5-6 and TRBJ2-3; 8 nucleotides line up with TRBD1. Losses at the gene ends were 2 bases for V and 5 bases for J; bases not matched to a gene: 4. The CDR3 is 14 residues long. The germline V gene encodes CDR1 SGHDT and CDR2 YYEEEE. The CDR3 protein is CASSFQGAKDTQYF. DNA of the CDR3: TGTGCCAGCAGCTTCCAGGGGGCCAAAGATACGCAGTATTTT. Variable domain in full (rest from reference TRBV5-6 and TRBJ2-3): DAGVTQSPTHLIKTRGQQVTLRCSPKSGHDTVSWYQQALGQGPQFIFQYYEEEERQRGNFPDRFSGHQFPNYSSELNVNALLLGDSALYLCASSFQGAKDTQYFGPGTRLTVL.

The chain has TRBV6-5 and TRBJ1-2; D is undetermined. Looked up from germline, CDR1 is MNHEY and CDR2 is SVGAGI. The CDR3 covers 13 residues. The V end lost 0 bases, the J end lost 6 bases, and 8 bases lay between the germline ends. Here the CDR3 reads CASSYSRQHGYTF. In DNA form, the CDR3 reads TGTGCCAGCAGTTACTCGCGGCAGCATGGCTACACCTTC.

This clonotype is deemed medium-sized. The chain couples TRBV7-9 to TRBJ2-4; TRBD2 might be the D (5 bases). The germline CDR1 and CDR2 sequences are SEHNR and FQNEAQ (reference sequence). The CDR3 is made up of 14 amino acids. V gave up 2 bases and J gave up 1 base, with 6 bases separating them. CDR3 nucleotide sequence: TGTGCCAGCAGCTTAAGAGGGGCCAAAAACATTCAGTACTTC. This translates into CASSLRGAKNIQYF.

This clonotype was detected ten times or more. The rearrangement links TRBV3-1 to TRBJ2-1; tentative D call: TRBD2 (5 bases). The V end was cut by 1 base, the J end by 8 bases, with 9 bases between. Looked up from germline, CDR1 is LGHDT and CDR2 is YNNKEL (reference sequence). The CDR3 consists of 13 residues. The chain's CDR3 is CASSQVSGYEQFF. CDR3 bases: TGTGCCAGCAGCCAAGTAAGCGGATATGAGCAGTTCTTC.

This clonotype was detected a few times. The chain has TRBV4-1 and TRBJ2-5; a weak D match, TRBD2 (6 bases). The germline CDR1 and CDR2 sequences are MGHRA and YSYEKL. V was clipped by 5 bases and J by 8 bases, with 21 bases between them. This CDR3 has 15 residues. CDR3 protein: CASSSTTAGGRTQYF. CDR3 coding DNA: TGCGCCAGCAGCTCCACGACAGCCGGGGGTAGAACCCAGTACTTC.

This clonotype was seen at least ten times. V gene TRBV29-1 combines with J gene TRBJ2-7; the D gene is possibly TRBD1 (5 bases). The germline V and J ends were trimmed by 4 bases and 2 bases, with 18 bases remaining between them. The CDR3 contains 15 residues. CDR1 is SQVTM and CDR2 is ANQGSEA in the germline V gene. Here the CDR3 reads CSVGPPGALAYEQYF. The CDR3 coding sequence is TGCAGCGTTGGGCCCCCTGGGGCGTTGGCCTACGAGCAGTACTTC.

V gene TRBV4-3 combines with J gene TRBJ2-3; D is undetermined. The CDR3 covers 14 residues. Per germline, CDR1 LGHNA and CDR2 YSLEER. V shed 3 bases and J shed 1 base, with 8 bases lying between them. Here the CDR3 reads CASSQEPGTDTQYF. Written as DNA, the CDR3 is TGCGCCAGCAGCCAGGAGCCGGGCACAGATACGCAGTATTTT.

At least ten counts were recorded for this clonotype. V and J are TRBV6-5 and TRBJ2-7, with D possibly TRBD1 on 5 matching bases. Between the trimmed V and J ends, which lost 1 base and 3 bases, there was a span of 10 bases. CDR3 length: 14 amino acids. Germline lookup yields CDR1 MNHEY and CDR2 SVGAGI. CDR3 residues: CASSYWGFGYEQYF. The DNA for the CDR3 is TGTGCCAGCAGTTACTGGGGCTTCGGCTACGAGCAGTACTTC.